The 5 T cell receptor beta chains given below trace back to one sample, sequenced in a study of Tregs in tolerant kidney transplant recipients. The data were produced by immunoSEQ multiplex PCR, yet TCRdb's version contains in-frame clones alone and is incomplete. This listing includes 25,000 to 35,000 clones. Material: CD8+ T cells from blood, obtained before the transplant. These receptors were collected from a human donor who received a combined kidney and bone marrow transplant.

With respect to this clone: Read coverage stops 3 residues before the CDR3 terminus; the germline J gene supplies the remainder. The chain uses TRBV20-1 and TRBJ1-1; D may be TRBD1 (6 bases). Trimming cost V 1 base and J 4 bases, with 10 bases left between them. This CDR3 contains 13 residues. Per the germline V gene, CDR1 is DFQATT and CDR2 is SNEGSKA (reference sequence). The CDR3 sequence is CSARGGGITEAFF. The CDR3 bases that were read are TGCAGTGCTAGAGGCGGGGGCATCACTGAA.

For this clone: The read is 3 residues too short to cover the CDR3 end, so that end is filled in from the germline J gene. The rearrangement uses TRBV7-6 and TRBJ2-5; D is perhaps TRBD1 (8 bases). Germline V gene lookup returns CDR1 SGHVS and CDR2 FNYEAQ. V lost 5 bases, J lost 5 bases, and 15 bases lay in between. The CDR3 contains 14 residues. The CDR3 here is CASSPTGEGETQYF. The DNA read from the CDR3 is TGTGCCAGCAGCCCGACAGGGGAGGGGGAGACC.

Details on this clone: The read ends 3 residues early relative to the CDR3; the germline J gene fills the gap. The chain joins TRBV7-8 to TRBJ1-4; D gene uncertain. Germline CDR1 and CDR2: SGHVS and FQNEAQ. V was pared by 3 bases and J by 8 bases, with 16 bases between. This CDR3 has 15 residues. The CDR3 loop reads CASSFPTGSGEKLFF. The CDR3 DNA, read in part, is TGTGCCAGCAGCTTCCCCACGGGGTCTGGGGAAAAA. The complete variable domain, with remaining parts taken from reference TRBV7-8 and TRBJ1-4, reads GAGVSQSPRYKVAKRGQDVALRCDPISGHVSLFWYQQALGQGPEFLTYFQNEAQLDKSGLPSDRFFAERPEGSVSTLKIQRTQQEDSAVYLCASSFPTGSGEKLFFGSGTQLSVL.

Of note for this clone: The read halts 3 residues ahead of the CDR3 end, with the missing end drawn from the germline J gene. The J gene is TRBJ1-5, the V gene TRBV2; the D is unclear. Germline V CDR1 and CDR2: SNHLY, FYNNEI. The CDR3 sequence is 15 residues long. V dropped 2 bases and J dropped 0 bases, with 8 bases sitting between them. The CDR3 sequence is CASSEKYYSNQPQHF. CDR3 DNA (partial): TGTGCCAGCAGTGAAAAATATTATAGCAATCAGCCC.

Comment on this clone: The read falls 3 residues short of the CDR3 end, and the missing part is taken from the germline J gene. The chain uses TRBV2 and TRBJ1-6; D is uncertain. The ends were cut back, 4 bases at V and 3 bases at J, with 13 bases in the middle. The CDR3 runs 16 residues. Germline-derived CDR1 and CDR2 are SNHLY and FYNNEI. The sequenced part of the CDR3 DNA is TGTGCCAGCAGTGGGCAGGCCCCTATCTATAATTCACCC. It codes for CASSGQAPIYNSP. In full, the CDR3 is CASSGQAPIYNSPLHF.